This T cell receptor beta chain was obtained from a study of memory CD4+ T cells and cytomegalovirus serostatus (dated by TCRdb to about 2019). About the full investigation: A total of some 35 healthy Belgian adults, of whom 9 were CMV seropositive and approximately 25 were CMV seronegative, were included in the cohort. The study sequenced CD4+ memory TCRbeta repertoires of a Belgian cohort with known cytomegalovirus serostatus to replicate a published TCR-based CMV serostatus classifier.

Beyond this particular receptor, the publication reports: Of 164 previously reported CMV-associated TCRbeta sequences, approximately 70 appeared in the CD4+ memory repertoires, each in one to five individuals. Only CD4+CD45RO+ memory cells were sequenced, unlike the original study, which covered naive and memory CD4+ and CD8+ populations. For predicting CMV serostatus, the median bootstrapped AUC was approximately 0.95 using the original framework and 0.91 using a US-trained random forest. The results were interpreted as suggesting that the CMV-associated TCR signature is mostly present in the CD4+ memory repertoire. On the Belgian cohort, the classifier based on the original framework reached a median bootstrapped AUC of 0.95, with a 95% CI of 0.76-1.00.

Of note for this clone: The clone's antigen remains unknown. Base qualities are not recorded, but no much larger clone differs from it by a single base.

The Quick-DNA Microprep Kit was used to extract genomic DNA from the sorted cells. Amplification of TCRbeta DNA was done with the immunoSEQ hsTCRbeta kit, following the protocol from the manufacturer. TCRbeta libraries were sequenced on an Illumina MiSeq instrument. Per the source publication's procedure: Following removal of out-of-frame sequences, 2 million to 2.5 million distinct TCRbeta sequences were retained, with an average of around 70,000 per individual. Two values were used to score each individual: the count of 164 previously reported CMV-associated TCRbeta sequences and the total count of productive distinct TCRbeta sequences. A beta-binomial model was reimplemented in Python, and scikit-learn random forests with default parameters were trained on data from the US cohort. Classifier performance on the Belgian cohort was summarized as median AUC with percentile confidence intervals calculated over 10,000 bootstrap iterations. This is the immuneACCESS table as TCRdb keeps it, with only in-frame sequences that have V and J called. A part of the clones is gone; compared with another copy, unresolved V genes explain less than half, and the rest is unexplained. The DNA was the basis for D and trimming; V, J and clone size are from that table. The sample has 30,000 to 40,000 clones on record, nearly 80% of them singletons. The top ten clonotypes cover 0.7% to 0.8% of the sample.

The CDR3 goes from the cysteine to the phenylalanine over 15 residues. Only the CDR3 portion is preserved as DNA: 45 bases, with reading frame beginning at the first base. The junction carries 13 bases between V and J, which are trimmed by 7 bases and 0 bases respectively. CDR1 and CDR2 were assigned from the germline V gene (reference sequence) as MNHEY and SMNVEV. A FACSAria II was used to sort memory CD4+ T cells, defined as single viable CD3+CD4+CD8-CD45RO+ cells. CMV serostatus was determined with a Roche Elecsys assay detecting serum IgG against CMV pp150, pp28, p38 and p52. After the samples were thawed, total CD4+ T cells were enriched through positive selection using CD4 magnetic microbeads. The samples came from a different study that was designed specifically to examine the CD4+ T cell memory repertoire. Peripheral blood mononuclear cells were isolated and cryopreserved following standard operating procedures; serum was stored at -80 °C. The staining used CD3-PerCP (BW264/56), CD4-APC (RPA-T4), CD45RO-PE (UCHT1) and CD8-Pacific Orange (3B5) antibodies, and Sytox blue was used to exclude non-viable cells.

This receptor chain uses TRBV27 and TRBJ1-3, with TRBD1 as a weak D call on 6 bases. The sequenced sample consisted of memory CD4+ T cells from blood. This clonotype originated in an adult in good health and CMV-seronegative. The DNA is TGTGCCAGCATATACAGGGTCATCTCTGGAAACACCATATATTTT. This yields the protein CASIYRVISGNTIYF.